This T cell receptor beta chain stems from a study of multiple sclerosis patients with progressive multifocal leukoencephalopathy. Points on this clone: The antigen is unknown.

Clones were sequenced by immunoSEQ multiplex PCR, and TCRdb holds only the in-frame ones, with some missing. The sample yields roughly 31,000 clones, approximately 91% seen once. Study-wide results and caveats: At PML onset, no shared TRBV or TRBJ gene usage was seen. In most PML patients, TRB repertoires appeared less diverse by entropy.

Time point in this sample: before natalizumab initiation. V trimming: 4 bases; J trimming: 2 bases; junction bases outside the gene matches: 4. Germline CDR1 reads SGDLS; CDR2 reads YYNGEE. The CDR3 has 15 amino acids. This receptor was identified in a human donor with multiple sclerosis. The sample was PBMCs. The chain couples TRBV9 to TRBJ2-2, with 8 bases aligning to TRBD1. Written as DNA, the CDR3 is TGTGCCAGCAGCAAGACAGGGGCCAACACCGGGGAGCTGTTTTTT. This sequence encodes CASSKTGANTGELFF.